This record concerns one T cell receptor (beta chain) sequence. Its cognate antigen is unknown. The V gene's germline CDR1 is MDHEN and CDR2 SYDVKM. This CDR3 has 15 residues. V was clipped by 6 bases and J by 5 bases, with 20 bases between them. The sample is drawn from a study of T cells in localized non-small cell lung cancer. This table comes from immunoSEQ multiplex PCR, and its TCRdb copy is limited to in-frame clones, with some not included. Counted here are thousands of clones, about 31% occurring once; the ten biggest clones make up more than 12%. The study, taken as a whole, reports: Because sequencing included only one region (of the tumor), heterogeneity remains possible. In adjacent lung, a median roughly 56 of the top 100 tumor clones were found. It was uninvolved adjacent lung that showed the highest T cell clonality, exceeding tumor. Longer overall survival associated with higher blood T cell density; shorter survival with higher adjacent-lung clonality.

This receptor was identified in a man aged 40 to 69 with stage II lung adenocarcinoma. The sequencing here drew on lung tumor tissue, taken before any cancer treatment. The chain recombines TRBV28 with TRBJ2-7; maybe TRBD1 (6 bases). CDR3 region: CASRFSSGESHEQYF. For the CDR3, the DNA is TGTGCCAGCAGGTTTTCCTCAGGGGAGTCCCACGAGCAGTACTTC.